Listed here are 5 T cell receptor beta chains from one sample, sequenced in a study of Graves' ophthalmopathy and Graves' hyperthyroidism. The sequenced template was RNA, covering the TCR beta CDR3 region. HTBI-primed RT-PCR formed the first round, and a multiplex PCR formed the second. One entry per CDR3 protein results from TCRdb running MiXCR on the multiplex PCR reads. This sample has 350,000 to 450,000 distinct CDR3 sequences, with around 20% found just once. Sequencing was performed on peripheral blood. These receptor sequences come from a woman younger than 35 with stable Graves' hyperthyroidism.

This clonotype was counted at least ten times. The genes are TRBV15 and TRBJ2-5; D remains unclear. Germline lookup yields CDR1 LNHNV and CDR2 YYDKDF (reference sequence). This CDR3 contains 13 residues. V was trimmed by 0 bases and J by 3 bases, leaving 5 bases between them. The CDR3 reads CATSRDPEETQYF. The DNA of the CDR3 is TGTGCCACCAGCAGAGATCCCGAAGAGACCCAGTACTTC.

CDR3 nucleotides: TGTGCCAGCAGCTTAGCGGGACTAGCGGACACAGATACGCAGTATTTT. Encoded protein: CASSLAGLADTDTQYF. The genes are TRBV7-2 and TRBJ2-3; 11 nucleotides line up with TRBD2. This CDR3 is 16 amino acids long. Germline-derived CDR1 and CDR2 are SGHTA and FQGNSA. The J segment lost 2 bases and the V segment lost 0 bases, leaving 1 base of the junction unmatched.

Details on this clonotype: It may be a read error: a sequence one base away is much more abundant. The chain couples TRBV27 to TRBJ2-7; 10 bases map to TRBD1. The CDR3 is 16 amino acids. Germline CDR1 MNHEY, CDR2 SMNVEV (reference sequence). V shed 5 bases and J 6 bases; nucleotides not matched to a gene: 13. The CDR3 sequence: CASSALPGQGLREQYF. CDR3 nucleotide sequence: TGTGCCAGCAGTGCTTTACCGGGACAGGGGCTTCGCGAGCAGTACTTC.

This clonotype was picked up many times. The J gene is TRBJ2-7, the V gene TRBV6-2 or TRBV6-3; 10 nucleotides align to TRBD2. The V gene end was trimmed by 6 bases and the J gene end by 0 bases; junction bases not matched to a gene: 2. There are 14 residues in the CDR3. CDR1 MNHEY and CDR2 SVGEGT come from the germline V gene. The CDR3 nucleotides read TGTGCCAGCAGGACTAGCGGGCCCTCCTACGAGCAGTACTTC. This codes for CASRTSGPSYEQYF.

This clonotype was detected once. The chain employs TRBV4-1 and TRBJ1-2; D is unclear. Germline lookup yields CDR1 MGHRA and CDR2 YSYEKL. There are 15 residues in the CDR3. V was clipped by 1 base and J by 3 bases, with 12 bases between them. DNA for the CDR3: TGCGCCAGCAGCCAAGTTCTGGGAACGGACTATGGCTACACCTTC. This gives the protein CASSQVLGTDYGYTF.